Below are 16 T cell receptor beta chains sequenced from a single sample in a study of Ad26.COV2.S vaccination and SARS-CoV-2 variants. This sample's treatment: some 20 received Ad26.COV2.S at low or high dose, single or two shots; roughly 5 received placebo; per-sample allocation not given. Day 63 following the first vaccine or placebo injection was when the samples were taken. Clones were read by immunoSEQ multiplex PCR, and TCRdb kept only the in-frame ones, dropping some. Of under 600,000 clones listed, about 89% are singletons. The specimen comprised peripheral blood, sampled in a trial of Ad26.COV2.S vaccine versus placebo. The receptors here all came from a person aged 18 to 59 who received the Ad26.COV2.S COVID-19 vaccine or a placebo.

The chain has TRBV2 and TRBJ2-6; D call uncertain. V shed 4 bases and J shed 5 bases, with 9 bases lying between them. Germline CDR1 reads SNHLY; CDR2 reads FYNNEI. The CDR3 is 14 residues long. This CDR3 reads CASSAVGWANVLTF. The CDR3 nucleotides are TGTGCCAGCAGTGCGGTGGGGTGGGCCAACGTCCTGACTTTC.

The chain is built from TRBV28 and TRBJ2-7; D is perhaps TRBD1 or TRBD2 (6 bases each). Deletions cut 6 bases from V and 6 bases from J, with 15 bases between. The CDR3 is 13 amino acids. The germline gives CDR1 MDHEN, CDR2 SYDVKM. CDR3 residues: CASSGGGRREQYF. For the CDR3, the DNA is TGTGCCAGCAGCGGAGGGGGTAGGCGCGAGCAGTACTTC. Full variable domain (outside the CDR3, taken from reference TRBV28 and TRBJ2-7): DVKVTQSSRYLVKRTGEKVFLECVQDMDHENMFWYRQDPGLGLRLIYFSYDVKMKEKGDIPEGYSVSREKKERFSLILESASTNQTSMYLCASSGGGRREQYFGPGTRLTVT.

The rearrangement uses TRBV2 and TRBJ1-1; no firm D call. Germline V gene sequence: CDR1 SNHLY, CDR2 FYNNEI. V lost 5 bases and J lost 6, with 10 bases in between. This CDR3 spans 12 amino acids. The CDR3 region is CASSWEGAEAFF. The CDR3, as DNA: TGTGCCAGCAGTTGGGAGGGTGCTGAAGCTTTCTTT.

The chain links TRBV4-2 to TRBJ2-3; possible D gene TRBD2, 5 bases. CDR1 is LGHNA, CDR2 YNFKEQ, per germline. Trimming cost V 1 base and J 2 bases, with 10 bases left between them. The CDR3 runs to 15 residues. The CDR3 DNA is TGTGCCAGCAGCCAAGTCCCCCTAGCCACAGATACGCAGTATTTT. Its protein is CASSQVPLATDTQYF.

This chain joins TRBV19 and TRBJ1-1; weak D call: TRBD1 (5 bases). The germline V gene encodes CDR1 LNHDA and CDR2 SQIVND (reference sequence). Trimming took off 3 bases at V and 6 bases at J, with 8 bases between the two ends. The CDR3 spans 12 residues. For the CDR3, the DNA is TGTGCCAGTAGTATCCGGGGGGCTGAAGCTTTCTTT. It codes for CASSIRGAEAFF.

This sequence joins TRBV7-9 and TRBJ1-3, with TRBD1 matching 8 bases. The CDR3 runs to 19 residues. The V gene end was trimmed by 6 bases and the J gene end by 4 bases; junction bases not matched to a gene: 20. CDR1 and CDR2 (germline): SEHNR, FQNEAQ (reference sequence). In DNA form, the CDR3 reads TGTGCCAGCAGGCGACCCCCGGACAGGGACAAAACTAAGGGAAACACCATATATTTT. As protein: CASRRPPDRDKTKGNTIYF.

This clone was seen once. The chain uses TRBV28 and TRBJ1-4, with D uncertain. This CDR3 contains 16 residues. Germline CDR1 reads MDHEN; CDR2 reads SYDVKM. The V end lost 5 bases, the J end lost 1 base, and 14 bases lay between the germline ends. The DNA for the CDR3 is TGTGCCAGCAGTCAACCGGGTGGGGAAACTAATGAAAAACTGTTTTTT. Residues: CASSQPGGETNEKLFF.

The V call is TRBV12-3 or TRBV12-4, the J call TRBJ1-2, with D possibly TRBD1 on 6 matching bases. The ends were cut back, 4 bases at V and 8 bases at J, with 14 bases in the middle. The CDR3 length is 13 residues. The CDR3 sequence: CASSSARGHGYTF. In DNA, the CDR3 is TGTGCCAGCAGTTCGGCCAGGGGCCACGGCTACACCTTC.

This clone came up once. V and J are TRBV7-2 and TRBJ2-2; 11 positions agree with TRBD2. The V segment lost 1 base and the J segment 3 bases; nucleotides outside the gene matches: 4. This CDR3 has 17 amino acids. The germline V gene has CDR1 SGHTA and CDR2 FQGNSA. This CDR3 reads CASSLGLAGGHTGELFF. The CDR3 DNA is TGTGCCAGCAGCTTAGGTCTAGCGGGGGGCCACACCGGGGAGCTGTTTTTT.

The chain carries TRBV6-2 or TRBV6-3 and TRBJ1-5; 7 bases agree with TRBD1. Germline-derived CDR1 and CDR2 are MNHEY and SVGEGT. The J segment lost 5 bases and the V segment lost 4 bases, leaving 2 bases of the junction unmatched. The CDR3 consists of 13 residues. CDR3 DNA: TGTGCCAGCAGTTGGACAGGCTATCAGCCCCAGCATTTT. It specifies CASSWTGYQPQHF.

The chain uses TRBV7-6 and TRBJ2-7; tentatively, D is TRBD1 or TRBD2 (5 bases each). The germline V and J ends were trimmed by 5 bases and 2 bases, with 13 bases remaining between them. The CDR3 is 14 amino acids. Germline lookup yields CDR1 SGHVS and CDR2 FNYEAQ. The CDR3 protein is CASSPRDGPYEQYF. CDR3 DNA sequence: TGTGCCAGCAGCCCAAGGGACGGCCCCTACGAGCAGTACTTC.

J is TRBJ1-2 and V is TRBV11-2; D is undetermined. CDR1 is SGHAT, CDR2 FQNNGV, per germline. The CDR3 runs to 15 residues. V lost 1 base, J lost 4 bases, and 13 bases lay in between. The CDR3 bases are TGTGCCAGCAGCTTAGGGGAATTACAGCTCTATGGCTACACCTTC. This translates into CASSLGELQLYGYTF.

The CDR3 DNA follows: TGTGCCAGCAGTAACCGAGGGACAGGGAATTCACCCCTCCACTTT. As protein: CASSNRGTGNSPLHF. The rearrangement links TRBV6-5 to TRBJ1-6; 9 bases agree with TRBD1. This CDR3 spans 15 amino acids. With V trimmed by 5 bases and J by 7 bases, 6 bases remained unmatched. Germline assignment: CDR1 MNHEY and CDR2 SVGAGI.

The chain has TRBV7-2 and TRBJ1-2, with a weak D call TRBD1 (6 bases). The CDR3 is 14 residues long. Trimming removed 5 bases at V and 6 bases at J, with 16 bases between. Germline CDR1 SGHTA, CDR2 FQGNSA. The CDR3 DNA sequence: TGTGCCAGCAGCCCCCCGGGGGCAGGTGATGGCTACACCTTC. Translating gives CASSPPGAGDGYTF.

V is TRBV30 and J is TRBJ1-4; D is uncertain. This CDR3 has 13 residues. Germline V gene lookup returns CDR1 GTSNPN and CDR2 SVGIG (reference sequence). V lost 2 bases to trimming and J lost 4 bases, with 8 bases between them. Here the CDR3 DNA reads TGTGCCTGGAGTCCAGGAAGTAATGAAAAACTGTTTTTT. It is translated as CAWSPGSNEKLFF.

The gene calls are TRBV19 and TRBJ2-6; 10 bases align to TRBD1. The CDR3 is 18 amino acids. The ends lost 3 bases at V and 1 base at J; junction bases unmatched: 6. CDR1 LNHDA and CDR2 SQIVND come from the germline V gene (reference sequence). CDR3 in amino acids: CASSIKGTGDSGANVLTF. DNA for the CDR3: TGTGCCAGTAGTATCAAGGGGACAGGGGATTCTGGGGCCAACGTCCTGACTTTC.